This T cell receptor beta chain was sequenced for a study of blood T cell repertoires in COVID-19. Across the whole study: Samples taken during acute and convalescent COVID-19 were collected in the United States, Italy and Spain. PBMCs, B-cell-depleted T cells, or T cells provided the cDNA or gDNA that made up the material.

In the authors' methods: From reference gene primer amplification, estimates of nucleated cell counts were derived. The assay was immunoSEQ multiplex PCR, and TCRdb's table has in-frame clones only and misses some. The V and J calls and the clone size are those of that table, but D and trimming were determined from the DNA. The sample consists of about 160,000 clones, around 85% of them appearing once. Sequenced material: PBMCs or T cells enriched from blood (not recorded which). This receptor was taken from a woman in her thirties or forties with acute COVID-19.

This chain's CDR3 is CASTLGGRGDEQFF. DNA of the CDR3: TGCGCCAGCACATTGGGCGGGAGAGGCGATGAGCAGTTCTTC. The rearrangement uses TRBV5-1 and TRBJ2-1; 7 bases agree with TRBD2. Germline CDR1 SGHRS, CDR2 YFSETQ. The CDR3 is 14 amino acids. V lost 6 bases and J lost 8; bases outside the gene matches: 11.